The 24 T cell receptor beta chains reported below all come from one sample, sequenced in a study of shared clonotypes between healthy human individuals. TCRdb's table, derived via immunoSEQ multiplex PCR, lists solely in-frame clones and lacks some. The sample has 150,000 to 200,000 clones, approximately 70% seen once. Sequenced sample: memory CD4+ T cells sorted from blood. Sample subset: CD45RA-negative fraction. The receptor source for this set is a young man in good health.

This rearrangement joins TRBV6-6 to TRBJ2-5; 8 bases are shared with TRBD2. Trimming removed 10 bases from V and 4 bases from J; junction bases left unmatched: 14. Germline loops: CDR1 MNHNY, CDR2 SVGAGI (reference sequence). The CDR3 totals 15 residues. DNA for the CDR3: TGTGCCACCACGCCTGGCGGGACTAGAGCAGAGACCCAGTACTTC. As protein: CATTPGGTRAETQYF.

The J gene is TRBJ2-5, the V gene TRBV29-1; TRBD1 aligns across 8 bases. Germline V gene sequence: CDR1 SQVTM, CDR2 ANQGSEA. This CDR3 spans 15 amino acids. Trimming cost V 3 bases and J 4 bases; bases outside gene matches: 10. This CDR3 is CSVDRGQGQLETQYF. The DNA for the CDR3 is TGCAGCGTTGACAGAGGACAGGGCCAATTAGAGACCCAGTACTTC.

The gene calls are TRBV5-4 and TRBJ2-1; TRBD2 matches at 7 bases. Germline V gives CDR1 SGHNT, CDR2 YYREEE (reference sequence). This CDR3 comprises 14 residues. The trim removed 4 bases at V and 12 bases at J, leaving 13 bases unmatched. CDR3 region: CASSPYGRHQGQFF. The DNA of the CDR3 is TGTGCCAGCAGCCCGTACGGGAGGCATCAGGGGCAGTTCTTC.

This chain uses TRBV7-2 with TRBJ2-1; TRBD1 or TRBD2 may be the D gene (5 bases each). This CDR3 spans 12 amino acids. The germline CDR1 and CDR2 sequences are SGHTA and FQGNSA. Trimming took off 5 bases at V and 15 bases at J, with 17 bases between the two ends. The CDR3 region has the DNA TGTGCCAGCAGCGGTACCGGGACGAGGCGGTTCTTC. Protein product: CASSGTGTRRFF.

This clone is a singleton in its sample. The chain couples TRBV29-1 to TRBJ2-2; the D is unclear. CDR1 is SQVTM, CDR2 ANQGSEA, per germline. Trimming took 4 bases from V and 4 from J, leaving 7 bases between them. This CDR3 contains 12 residues. CDR3 coding DNA: TGCAGCGTTGCCCATTTCACCGGGGAGCTGTTTTTT. Protein product: CSVAHFTGELFF.

This clone appeared a few times. The chain links TRBV10-2 to TRBJ2-7; 8 bases are a match to TRBD2. CDR1 and CDR2 from the germline V gene are WSHSY and SAAADI. The length of the CDR3 is 12 residues. With 10 bases clipped from V and 2 bases from J, the junction kept 4 bases outside the gene matches. This CDR3 is CATGTRTYEQYF. The CDR3 bases are TGCGCCACCGGGACTAGGACCTACGAGCAGTACTTC.

This clone was counted only a few times. The chain employs TRBV4-1 and TRBJ2-1, with 8 bases lining up with TRBD2. The germline gives CDR1 MGHRA, CDR2 YSYEKL. The CDR3 contains 16 residues. With 3 bases clipped from V and 6 bases from J, the junction kept 10 bases outside the gene matches. The CDR3 spells CASSHNPAGGGNEQFF. The CDR3 DNA is TGCGCCAGCAGCCATAACCCCGCGGGAGGCGGCAATGAGCAGTTCTTC.

A few counts support this clone. The chain recombines TRBV7-8 with TRBJ1-2; D remains unclear. The CDR3 contains 15 residues. Trimming took 5 bases from V and 4 from J, leaving 17 bases between them. The germline gives CDR1 SGHVS, CDR2 FQNEAQ. The chain's CDR3 is CASSPSNLLGYGYTF. The CDR3 coding sequence is TGTGCCAGCAGCCCCTCCAACTTACTTGGCTATGGCTACACCTTC.

The count of this clone is one. The chain carries TRBV9 and TRBJ2-3; 11 bases are a match to TRBD2. V lost 3 bases, J lost 4 bases, and 7 bases stayed unmatched. The CDR3 contains 16 residues. The germline V gene has CDR1 SGDLS and CDR2 YYNGEE. CDR3 DNA sequence: TGTGCCAGCAGCGATCGTAGCGGGAGGGTATCAGATACGCAGTATTTT. This encodes CASSDRSGRVSDTQYF.

The chain has TRBV7-9 and TRBJ2-1, with D perhaps given as TRBD1 or TRBD2 (5 bases each). The germline V gene has CDR1 SEHNR and CDR2 FQNEAQ (reference sequence). V lost 6 bases and J 1 base, leaving 19 bases between the germline ends. The CDR3 is 17 amino acids. CDR3 amino acids: CASRLSGRGVSYNEQFF. Here the CDR3 DNA reads TGTGCCAGCAGACTGAGCGGACGAGGGGTATCCTACAATGAGCAGTTCTTC.

In this sample, this clone turned up once. This chain joins TRBV11-3 and TRBJ2-3, with TRBD2 matching 11 bases. This CDR3 contains 15 residues. Germline trimming cut 4 bases from V and 1 base from J; bases unmatched to any gene: 1. Per the germline V gene, CDR1 is SGHNT and CDR2 is YENEEA. Here the CDR3 reads CASSSSGGRTDTQYF. The CDR3 region has the DNA TGTGCCAGCAGCTCTAGCGGGGGGCGCACAGATACGCAGTATTTT.

This rearrangement joins TRBV7-9 to TRBJ1-4; 11 bases fit TRBD1. Germline V gene sequence: CDR1 SEHNR, CDR2 FQNEAQ (reference sequence). This CDR3 is 15 amino acids long. Trimming at V came to 4 bases and at J to 6 bases, leaving 4 bases not matched to a gene. CDR3 in amino acids: CASSYGTGGDEKLFF. The CDR3 nucleotides are TGTGCCAGCAGCTACGGGACAGGGGGGGATGAAAAACTGTTTTTT.

This chain joins TRBV19 and TRBJ1-2; the D gene is possibly TRBD1 (5 bases). This CDR3 comprises 15 residues. Looked up from germline, CDR1 is LNHDA and CDR2 is SQIVND (reference sequence). V dropped 3 bases and J dropped 5 bases, with 16 bases sitting between them. Written as DNA, the CDR3 is TGTGCCAGTAGTATCGGGACCCAACAACCTTATGGCTACACCTTC. It codes for CASSIGTQQPYGYTF.

The chain recombines TRBV5-1 with TRBJ2-4, with a weak D call TRBD1 (5 bases). Trimming pared 4 bases from V and 6 bases from J, leaving 11 bases between. The germline V gene has CDR1 SGHRS and CDR2 YFSETQ. This CDR3 has 13 residues. The CDR3 bases are TGCGCCAGCAGCCAGGACACAACAAACATTCAGTACTTC. It is translated as CASSQDTTNIQYF.

The chain couples TRBV28 to TRBJ1-5; 8 nucleotides agree with TRBD1. V was pared by 5 bases and J by 0 bases, with 15 bases of the junction left unmatched. The CDR3 is 19 amino acids. Germline V CDR1 and CDR2: MDHEN, SYDVKM. CDR3 in DNA: TGTGCCAGCAGTCGGACCGGGACAGGAGGTAGGAATAGCAATCAGCCCCAGCATTTT. Its translation: CASSRTGTGGRNSNQPQHF.

The V and J genes are TRBV28 and TRBJ2-7, with a tentative D call TRBD1 (6 bases). Germline loops: CDR1 MDHEN, CDR2 SYDVKM. With 5 bases removed from V and 7 bases from J, the gap between germline ends came to 15 bases. CDR3 length: 13 residues. The CDR3 region has the DNA TGTGCCAGCAGTACCACCAGGGGCCAAGAGCAGTACTTC. Encoded protein: CASSTTRGQEQYF.

The table lists this clone with a count of one. The V call is TRBV19, the J call TRBJ2-3, with no clear D. Germline-derived CDR1 and CDR2 are LNHDA and SQIVND (reference sequence). Trimming took 3 bases from V and 6 from J, leaving 13 bases between them. The length of the CDR3 is 14 residues. As DNA, the CDR3 is TGTGCCAGTAGTATCTCGGGTGACCAGGATACGCAGTATTTT. Amino acids: CASSISGDQDTQYF.

The CDR3 DNA is TGTGCCATCAGTGAAAGGGACAGGAAATTCAATGAGCAGTTCTTC. Its translation is CAISERDRKFNEQFF. The J gene is TRBJ2-1, the V gene TRBV10-3, with TRBD1 matching over 8 bases. The CDR3 covers 15 residues. Per the germline V gene, CDR1 is ENHRY and CDR2 is SYGVKD. J lost 6 bases, V lost 3 bases, and 7 bases had no gene match.

The chain combines TRBV6-5 with TRBJ2-1, with D unclear. Trimming pared 3 bases from V and 9 bases from J, leaving 12 bases between. The germline gives CDR1 MNHEY, CDR2 SVGAGI. The CDR3 extends over 13 amino acids. CDR3 residues: CASSYLDGGEQFF. The CDR3 DNA follows: TGTGCCAGCAGTTATTTGGATGGCGGTGAGCAGTTCTTC.

J is TRBJ2-1 and V is TRBV19; 9 positions match TRBD1. The CDR3 contains 13 residues. The germline V gene has CDR1 LNHDA and CDR2 SQIVND (reference sequence). Trimming at V came to 3 bases and at J to 12 bases, leaving 6 bases not matched to a gene. The CDR3 DNA reads TGTGCCAGTAGTATGGGACAGGGATTGAGGCAGTTCTTC. It is translated as CASSMGQGLRQFF.

This clone was seen only a few times. This rearrangement joins TRBV4-2 to TRBJ2-1, with D tentatively TRBD1 (6 bases). V was pared by 0 bases and J by 9 bases, with 12 bases between. Looked up from germline, CDR1 is LGHNA and CDR2 is YNFKEQ. The CDR3 is 14 amino acids. DNA for the CDR3: TGTGCCAGCAGCCAAGATAAGGGGGTGAGTGAGCAGTTCTTC. It yields the protein CASSQDKGVSEQFF.

The V and J genes are TRBV5-1 and TRBJ2-1; 7 bases map to TRBD1. V was pared by 0 bases and J by 8 bases, with 14 bases of the junction left unmatched. Germline values: CDR1 SGHRS, CDR2 YFSETQ. This CDR3 has 17 residues. The CDR3 is CASSLGRRGPSRDEQFF. CDR3 DNA sequence: TGCGCCAGCAGCTTGGGGCGAAGGGGGCCTTCCAGGGATGAGCAGTTCTTC. The complete variable domain, with remaining parts taken from reference TRBV5-1 and TRBJ2-1, reads KAGVTQTPRYLIKTRGQQVTLSCSPISGHRSVSWYQQTPGQGLQFLFEYFSETQRNKGNFPGRFSGRQFSNSRSEMNVSTLELGDSALYLCASSLGRRGPSRDEQFFGPGTRLTVL.

The chain links TRBV29-1 to TRBJ2-2; no clear D gene. Germline V gene sequence: CDR1 SQVTM, CDR2 ANQGSEA. The CDR3 is made up of 16 amino acids. V dropped 2 bases and J dropped 2 bases, with 15 bases sitting between them. CDR3 sequence reads: CSVEYTDKHNTGELFF. CDR3 DNA: TGCAGCGTTGAATATACAGACAAACATAACACCGGGGAGCTGTTTTTT.

The chain employs TRBV29-1 and TRBJ2-3, with 7 bases aligning to TRBD2. Germline V gene data show CDR1 as SQVTM and CDR2 as ANQGSEA. The CDR3 length is 13 residues. The V gene end was trimmed by 8 bases and the J gene end by 6 bases; junction bases not matched to a gene: 11. The chain's CDR3 is CSIAGGGPDTQYF. Here the CDR3 DNA reads TGCAGCATAGCTGGGGGAGGGCCGGATACGCAGTATTTT.